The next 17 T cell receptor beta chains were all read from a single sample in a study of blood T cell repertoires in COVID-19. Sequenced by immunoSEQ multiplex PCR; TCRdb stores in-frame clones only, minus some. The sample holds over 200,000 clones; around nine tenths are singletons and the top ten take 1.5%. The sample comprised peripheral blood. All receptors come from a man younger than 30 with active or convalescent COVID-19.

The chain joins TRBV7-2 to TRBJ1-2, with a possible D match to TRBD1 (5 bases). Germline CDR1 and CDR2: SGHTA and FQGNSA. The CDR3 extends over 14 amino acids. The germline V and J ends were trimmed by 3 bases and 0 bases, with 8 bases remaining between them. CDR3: CASSLGLANYGYTF. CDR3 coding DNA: TGTGCCAGCAGCTTGGGGCTAGCTAACTATGGCTACACCTTC.

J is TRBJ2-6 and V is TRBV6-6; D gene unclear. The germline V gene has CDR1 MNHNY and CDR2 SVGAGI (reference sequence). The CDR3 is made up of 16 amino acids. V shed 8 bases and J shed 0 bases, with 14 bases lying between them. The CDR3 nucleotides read TGTGCCAGCGTGTGGTCACCGGGCTCTGGGGCCAACGTCCTGACTTTC. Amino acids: CASVWSPGSGANVLTF.

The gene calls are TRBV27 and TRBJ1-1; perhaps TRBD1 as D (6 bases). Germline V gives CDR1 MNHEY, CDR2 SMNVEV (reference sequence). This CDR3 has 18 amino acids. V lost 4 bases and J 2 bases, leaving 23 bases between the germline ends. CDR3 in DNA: TGTGCCAGCAGTTCCCGGCCAGGGGCCGGCAGGGGCAACACTGAAGCTTTCTTT. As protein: CASSSRPGAGRGNTEAFF.

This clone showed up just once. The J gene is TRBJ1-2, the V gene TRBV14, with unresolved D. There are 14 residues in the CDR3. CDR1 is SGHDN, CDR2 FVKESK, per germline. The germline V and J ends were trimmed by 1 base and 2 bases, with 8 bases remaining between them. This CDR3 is CASSQVNANYGYTF. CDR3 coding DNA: TGTGCCAGCAGCCAAGTGAACGCGAACTATGGCTACACCTTC.

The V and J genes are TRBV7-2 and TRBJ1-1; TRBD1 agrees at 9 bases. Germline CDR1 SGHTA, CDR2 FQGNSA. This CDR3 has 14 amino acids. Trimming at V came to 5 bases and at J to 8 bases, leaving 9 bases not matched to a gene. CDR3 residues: CASSPGQGPREAFF. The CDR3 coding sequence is TGTGCCAGCAGCCCGGGACAGGGTCCACGCGAAGCTTTCTTT.

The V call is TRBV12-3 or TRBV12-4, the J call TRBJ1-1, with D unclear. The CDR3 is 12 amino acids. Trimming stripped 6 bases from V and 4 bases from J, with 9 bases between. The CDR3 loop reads CASSPGGTEAFF. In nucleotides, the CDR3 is TGTGCCAGCAGCCCGGGTGGCACTGAAGCTTTCTTT.

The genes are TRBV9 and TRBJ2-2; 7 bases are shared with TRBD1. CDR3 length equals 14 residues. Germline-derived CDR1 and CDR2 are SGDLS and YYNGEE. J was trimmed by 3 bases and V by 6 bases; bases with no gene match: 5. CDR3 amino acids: CASTRTGDTGELFF. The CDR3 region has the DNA TGTGCCAGCACCCGAACAGGGGACACCGGGGAGCTGTTTTTT.

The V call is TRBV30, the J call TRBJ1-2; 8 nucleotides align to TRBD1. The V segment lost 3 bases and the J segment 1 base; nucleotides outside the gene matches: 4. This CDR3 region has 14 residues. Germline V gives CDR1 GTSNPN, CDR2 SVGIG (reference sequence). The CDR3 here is CAWRRDRNNYGYTF. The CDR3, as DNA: TGTGCCTGGAGGAGGGACAGGAATAACTATGGCTACACCTTC. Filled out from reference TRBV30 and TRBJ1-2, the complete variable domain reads SQTIHQWPATLVQPVGSPLSLECTVEGTSNPNLYWYRQAAGRGLQLLFYSVGIGQISSEVPQNLSASRPQDRQFILSSKKLLLSDSGFYLCAWRRDRNNYGYTFGSGTRLTVV.

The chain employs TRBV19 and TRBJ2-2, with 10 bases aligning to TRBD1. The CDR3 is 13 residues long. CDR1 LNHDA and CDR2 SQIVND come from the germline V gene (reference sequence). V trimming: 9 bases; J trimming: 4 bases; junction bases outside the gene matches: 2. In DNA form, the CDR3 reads TGTGCCAGCCGGACAGGGGGCACCGGGGAGCTGTTTTTT. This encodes CASRTGGTGELFF.

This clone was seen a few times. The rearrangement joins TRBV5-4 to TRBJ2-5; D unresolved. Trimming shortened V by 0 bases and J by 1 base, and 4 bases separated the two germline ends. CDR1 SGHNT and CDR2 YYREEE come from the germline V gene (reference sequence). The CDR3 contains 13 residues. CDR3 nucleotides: TGTGCCAGCAGCTTGGAGCTCCAAGAGACCCAGTACTTC. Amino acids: CASSLELQETQYF.

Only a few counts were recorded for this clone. This chain's CDR3 is CASSLAPGNSGELFF. The CDR3 DNA is TGTGCCAGCAGCTTGGCTCCAGGGAATTCCGGGGAGCTGTTTTTT. This sequence joins TRBV5-4 and TRBJ2-2, with a possible D match to TRBD1 (5 bases). The CDR3 has 15 residues. The germline CDR1 and CDR2 sequences are SGHNT and YYREEE (reference sequence). V was clipped by 0 bases and J by 6 bases, with 12 bases between them.

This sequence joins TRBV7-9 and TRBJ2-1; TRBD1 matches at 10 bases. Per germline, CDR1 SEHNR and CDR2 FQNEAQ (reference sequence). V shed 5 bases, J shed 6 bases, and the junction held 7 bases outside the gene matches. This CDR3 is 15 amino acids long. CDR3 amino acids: CASSDTGTGVNEQFF. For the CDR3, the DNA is TGTGCCAGCAGCGACACCGGGACAGGGGTCAATGAGCAGTTCTTC. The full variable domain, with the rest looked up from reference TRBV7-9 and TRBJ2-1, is DTGVSQNPRHKITKRGQNVTFRCDPISEHNRLYWYRQTLGQGPEFLTYFQNEAQLEKSRLLSDRFSAERPKGSFSTLEIQRTEQGDSAMYLCASSDTGTGVNEQFFGPGTRLTVL.

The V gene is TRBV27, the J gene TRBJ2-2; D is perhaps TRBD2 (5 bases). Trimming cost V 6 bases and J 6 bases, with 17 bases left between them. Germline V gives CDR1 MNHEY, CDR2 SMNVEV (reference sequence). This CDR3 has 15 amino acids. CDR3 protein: CASSYADWAPGELFF. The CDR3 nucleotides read TGTGCCAGCAGCTATGCGGACTGGGCCCCCGGGGAGCTGTTTTTT.

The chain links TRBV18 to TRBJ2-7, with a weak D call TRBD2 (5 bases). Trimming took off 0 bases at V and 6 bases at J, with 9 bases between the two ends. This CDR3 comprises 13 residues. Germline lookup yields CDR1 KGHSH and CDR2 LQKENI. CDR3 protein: CASSPPSSAEQYF. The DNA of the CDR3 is TGTGCCAGCTCACCACCGAGTAGCGCCGAGCAGTACTTC.

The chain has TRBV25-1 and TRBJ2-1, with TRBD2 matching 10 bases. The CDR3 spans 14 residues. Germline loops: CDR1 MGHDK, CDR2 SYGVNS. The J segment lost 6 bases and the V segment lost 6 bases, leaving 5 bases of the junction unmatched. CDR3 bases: TGTGCCAGCAGGAGCGGGAGGGCCCGCAATGAGCAGTTCTTC. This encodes CASRSGRARNEQFF.

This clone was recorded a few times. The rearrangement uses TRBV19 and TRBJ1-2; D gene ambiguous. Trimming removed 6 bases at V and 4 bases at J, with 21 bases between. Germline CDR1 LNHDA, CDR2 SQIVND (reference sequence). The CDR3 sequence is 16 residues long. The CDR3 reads CASSTGYLPGGYGYTF. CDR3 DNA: TGTGCCAGTAGCACCGGGTACCTTCCGGGTGGCTATGGCTACACCTTC.

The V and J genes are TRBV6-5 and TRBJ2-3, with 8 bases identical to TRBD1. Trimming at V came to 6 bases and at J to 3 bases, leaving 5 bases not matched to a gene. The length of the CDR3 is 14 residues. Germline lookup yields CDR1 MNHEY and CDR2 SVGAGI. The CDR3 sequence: CASRRTGRTDTQYF. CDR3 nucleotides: TGTGCCAGCAGACGGACAGGGAGAACAGATACGCAGTATTTT.